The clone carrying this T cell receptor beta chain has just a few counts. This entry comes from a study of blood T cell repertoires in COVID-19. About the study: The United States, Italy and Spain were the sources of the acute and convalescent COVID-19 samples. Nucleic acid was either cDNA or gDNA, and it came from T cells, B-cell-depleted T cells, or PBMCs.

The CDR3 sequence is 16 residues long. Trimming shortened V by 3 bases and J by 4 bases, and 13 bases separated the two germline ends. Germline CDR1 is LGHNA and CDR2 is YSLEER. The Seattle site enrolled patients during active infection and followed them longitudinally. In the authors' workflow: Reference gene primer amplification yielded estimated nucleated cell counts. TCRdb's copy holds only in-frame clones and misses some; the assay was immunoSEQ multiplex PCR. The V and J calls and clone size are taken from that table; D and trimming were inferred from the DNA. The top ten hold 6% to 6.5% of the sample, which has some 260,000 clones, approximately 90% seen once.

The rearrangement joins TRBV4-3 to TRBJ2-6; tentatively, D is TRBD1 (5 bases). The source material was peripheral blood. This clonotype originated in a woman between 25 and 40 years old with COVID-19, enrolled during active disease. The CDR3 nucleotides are TGCGCCAGCAGCCATACTACAGGCTCCGGGGCCAACGTCCTGACTTTC. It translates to CASSHTTGSGANVLTF.